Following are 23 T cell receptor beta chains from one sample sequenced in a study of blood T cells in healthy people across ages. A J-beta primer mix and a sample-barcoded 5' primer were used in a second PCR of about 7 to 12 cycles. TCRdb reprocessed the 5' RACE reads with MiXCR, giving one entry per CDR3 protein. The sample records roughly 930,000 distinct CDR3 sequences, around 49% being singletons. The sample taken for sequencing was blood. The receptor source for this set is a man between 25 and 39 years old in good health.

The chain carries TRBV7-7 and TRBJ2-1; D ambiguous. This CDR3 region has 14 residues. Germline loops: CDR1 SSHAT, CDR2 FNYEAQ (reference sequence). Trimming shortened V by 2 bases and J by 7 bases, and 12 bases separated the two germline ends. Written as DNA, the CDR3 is TGTGCCAGCAGCTTAACCGGGCTGGGGAATGAGCAGTTCTTC. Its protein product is CASSLTGLGNEQFF. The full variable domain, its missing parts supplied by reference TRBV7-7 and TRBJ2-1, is GAGVSQSPRYKVTKRGQDVTLRCDPISSHATLYWYQQALGQGPEFLTYFNYEAQPDKSGLPSDRFSAERPEGSISTLTIQRTEQRDSAMYRCASSLTGLGNEQFFGPGTRLTVL.

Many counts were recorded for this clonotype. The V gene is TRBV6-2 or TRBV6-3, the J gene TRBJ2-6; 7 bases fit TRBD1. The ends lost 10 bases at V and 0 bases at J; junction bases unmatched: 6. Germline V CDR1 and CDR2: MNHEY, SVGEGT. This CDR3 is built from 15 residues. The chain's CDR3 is CATGTESSGANVLTF. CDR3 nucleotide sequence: TGTGCCACCGGGACAGAAAGCTCTGGGGCCAACGTCCTGACTTTC.

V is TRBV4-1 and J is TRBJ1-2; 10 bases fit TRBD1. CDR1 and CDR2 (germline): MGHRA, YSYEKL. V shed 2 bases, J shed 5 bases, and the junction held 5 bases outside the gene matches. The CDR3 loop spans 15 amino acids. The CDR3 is CASSQPGDRGYGYTF. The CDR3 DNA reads TGCGCCAGCAGCCAACCTGGGGACAGGGGTTATGGCTACACCTTC.

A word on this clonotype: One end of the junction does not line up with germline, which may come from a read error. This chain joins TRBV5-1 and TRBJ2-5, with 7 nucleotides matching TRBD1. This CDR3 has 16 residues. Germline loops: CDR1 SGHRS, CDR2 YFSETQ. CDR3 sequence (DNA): TGTGCCGGCAGCCCTGGGGCAGGGGGAATACAAGAGACCCAGTACTTC. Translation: CAGSPGAGGIQETQYF. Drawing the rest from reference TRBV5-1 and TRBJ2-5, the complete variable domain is KAGVTQTPRYLIKTRGQQVTLSCSPISGHRSVSWYQQTPGQGLQFLFEYFSETQRNKGNFPGRFSGRQFSNSRSEMNVSTLELGDSALYLCAGSPGAGGIQETQYFGPGTRLLVL.

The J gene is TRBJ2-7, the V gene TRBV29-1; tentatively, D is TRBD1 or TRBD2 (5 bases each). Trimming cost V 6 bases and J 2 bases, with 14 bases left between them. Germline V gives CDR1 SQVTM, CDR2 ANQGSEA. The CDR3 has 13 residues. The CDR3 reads CSVRGGVAYEQYF. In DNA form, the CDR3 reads TGCAGCGTGAGGGGCGGAGTAGCCTACGAGCAGTACTTC.

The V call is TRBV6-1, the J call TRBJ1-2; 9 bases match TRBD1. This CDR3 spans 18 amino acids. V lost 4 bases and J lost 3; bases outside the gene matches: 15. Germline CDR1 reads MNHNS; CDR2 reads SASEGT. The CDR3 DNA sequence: TGTGCCAGCAGTGGCCGCATTAAGGGACAGGGTACCTACTATGGCTACACCTTC. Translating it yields CASSGRIKGQGTYYGYTF.

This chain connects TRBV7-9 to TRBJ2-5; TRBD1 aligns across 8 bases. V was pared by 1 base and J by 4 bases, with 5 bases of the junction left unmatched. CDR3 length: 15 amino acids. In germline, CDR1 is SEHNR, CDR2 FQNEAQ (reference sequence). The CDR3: CASSLGSGGRETQYF. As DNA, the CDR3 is TGTGCCAGCAGCTTAGGTTCAGGGGGCAGAGAGACCCAGTACTTC. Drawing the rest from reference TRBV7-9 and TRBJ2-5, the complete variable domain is DTGVSQNPRHKITKRGQNVTFRCDPISEHNRLYWYRQTLGQGPEFLTYFQNEAQLEKSRLLSDRFSAERPKGSFSTLEIQRTEQGDSAMYLCASSLGSGGRETQYFGPGTRLLVL.

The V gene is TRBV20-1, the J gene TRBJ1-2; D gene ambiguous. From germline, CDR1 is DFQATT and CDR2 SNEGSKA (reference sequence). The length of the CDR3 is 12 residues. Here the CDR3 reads CRGGRGSGGYTF. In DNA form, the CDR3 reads TGCAGGGGAGGACGGGGTTCCGGTGGCTACACCTTC.

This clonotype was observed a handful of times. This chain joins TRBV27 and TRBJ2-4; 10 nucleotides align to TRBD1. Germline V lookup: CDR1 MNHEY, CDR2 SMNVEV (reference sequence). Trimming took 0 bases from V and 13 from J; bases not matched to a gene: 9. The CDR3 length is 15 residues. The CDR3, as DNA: TGTGCCAGCAGTTTATCCCCGGGACAGGGGTCGAGGCAGTACTTC. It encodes CASSLSPGQGSRQYF.

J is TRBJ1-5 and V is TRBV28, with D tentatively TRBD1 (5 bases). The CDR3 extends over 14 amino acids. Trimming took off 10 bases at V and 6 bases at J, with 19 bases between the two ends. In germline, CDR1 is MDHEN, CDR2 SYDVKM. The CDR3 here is CATIIPRERQPQHF. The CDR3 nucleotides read TGTGCCACCATAATCCCCAGGGAGCGTCAGCCCCAGCATTTT. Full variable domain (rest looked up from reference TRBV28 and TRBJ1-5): DVKVTQSSRYLVKRTGEKVFLECVQDMDHENMFWYRQDPGLGLRLIYFSYDVKMKEKGDIPEGYSVSREKKERFSLILESASTNQTSMYLCATIIPRERQPQHFGDGTRLSIL.

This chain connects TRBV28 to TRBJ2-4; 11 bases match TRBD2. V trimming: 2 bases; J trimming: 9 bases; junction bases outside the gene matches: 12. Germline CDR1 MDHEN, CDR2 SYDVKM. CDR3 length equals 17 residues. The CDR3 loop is CASSLSSLAGGGSIQYF. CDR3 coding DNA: TGTGCCAGCAGTTTAAGTTCCCTAGCGGGGGGAGGAAGCATTCAGTACTTC.

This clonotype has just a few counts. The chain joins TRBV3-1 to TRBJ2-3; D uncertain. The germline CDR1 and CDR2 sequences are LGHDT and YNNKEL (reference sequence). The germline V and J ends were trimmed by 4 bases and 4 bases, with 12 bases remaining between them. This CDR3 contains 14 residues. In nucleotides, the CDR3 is TGTGCCAGCAGCCCTTCCCTTGTGCCAGATACGCAGTATTTT. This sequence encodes CASSPSLVPDTQYF.

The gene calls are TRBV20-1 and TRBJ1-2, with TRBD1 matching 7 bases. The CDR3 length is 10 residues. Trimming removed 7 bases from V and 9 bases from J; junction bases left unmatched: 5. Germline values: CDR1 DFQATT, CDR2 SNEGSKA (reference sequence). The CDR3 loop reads CSVAGGRYTF. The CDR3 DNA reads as TGCAGTGTAGCAGGGGGTCGCTACACCTTC.

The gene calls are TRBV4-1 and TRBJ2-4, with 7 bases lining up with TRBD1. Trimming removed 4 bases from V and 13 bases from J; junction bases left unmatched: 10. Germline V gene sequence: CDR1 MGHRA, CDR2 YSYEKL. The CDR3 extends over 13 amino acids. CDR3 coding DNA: TGCGCCAGCAGCCCGACAGGGCGATTGGAGCAGTACTTC. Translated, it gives CASSPTGRLEQYF.

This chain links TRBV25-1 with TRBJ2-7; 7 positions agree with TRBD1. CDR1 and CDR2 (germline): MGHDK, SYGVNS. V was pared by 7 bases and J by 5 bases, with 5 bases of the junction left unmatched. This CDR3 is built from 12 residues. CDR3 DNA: TGTGCCAGCACGACAGGGTACCACGAGCAGTACTTC. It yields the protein CASTTGYHEQYF.

The CDR3 DNA follows: TGCAGCGTGGGGGAGACAGGGACGGGGCGCAATCAGCCCCAGCATTTT. This encodes CSVGETGTGRNQPQHF. The chain has TRBV29-1 and TRBJ1-5, with 7 bases fitting TRBD1. Losses at the gene ends were 6 bases for V and 2 bases for J; bases not matched to a gene: 13. In germline, CDR1 is SQVTM, CDR2 ANQGSEA. The CDR3 length is 16 residues.

The CDR3 bases are TGCAGTGCTTTGCGGAGCTCCTACGAGCAGTACTTC. Translating gives CSALRSSYEQYF. The chain joins TRBV20-1 to TRBJ2-7, with D unclear. V shed 5 bases and J shed 0 bases, with 8 bases lying between them. The CDR3 covers 12 residues. Germline CDR1 reads DFQATT; CDR2 reads SNEGSKA (reference sequence).

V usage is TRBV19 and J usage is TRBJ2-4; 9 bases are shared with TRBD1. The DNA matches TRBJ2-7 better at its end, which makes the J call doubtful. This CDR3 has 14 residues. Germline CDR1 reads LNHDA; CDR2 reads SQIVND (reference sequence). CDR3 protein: CATNSGTGTYEQYF. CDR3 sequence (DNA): TGTGCCACCAACTCCGGGACAGGGACCTACGAGCAGTACTTC.

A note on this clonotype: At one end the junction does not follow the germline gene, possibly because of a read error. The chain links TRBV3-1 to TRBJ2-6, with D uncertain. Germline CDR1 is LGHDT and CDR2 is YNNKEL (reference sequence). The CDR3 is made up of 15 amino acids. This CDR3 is CASSRPAPGTNVLTF. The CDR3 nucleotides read TGTGCCAGCAGCCGTCCAGCCCCTGGGACCAACGTCCTGACTTTC.

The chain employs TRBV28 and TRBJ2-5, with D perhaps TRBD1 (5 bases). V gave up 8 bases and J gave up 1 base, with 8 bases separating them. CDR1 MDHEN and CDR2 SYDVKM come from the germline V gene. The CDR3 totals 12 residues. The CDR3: CASGASQETQYF. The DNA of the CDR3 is TGTGCCAGCGGGGCGAGCCAAGAGACCCAGTACTTC.

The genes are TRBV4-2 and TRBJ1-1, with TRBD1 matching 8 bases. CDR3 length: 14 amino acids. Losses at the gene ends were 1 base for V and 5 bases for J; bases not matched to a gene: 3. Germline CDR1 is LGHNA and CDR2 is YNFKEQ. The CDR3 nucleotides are TGTGCCAGCAGCCAAGTCCGGGACAGGACTGAAGCTTTCTTT. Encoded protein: CASSQVRDRTEAFF.

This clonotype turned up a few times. The CDR3 DNA is TGTGCCAGCAGGTGGACAGGGACTGAAGCTTTCTTT. This translates into CASRWTGTEAFF. The rearrangement uses TRBV2 and TRBJ1-1; 8 nucleotides align to TRBD1. CDR1 SNHLY and CDR2 FYNNEI come from the germline V gene. The CDR3 covers 12 residues. With 6 bases clipped from V and 5 bases from J, the junction kept 2 bases outside the gene matches. Full variable domain (missing parts from reference TRBV2 and TRBJ1-1): EPEVTQTPSHQVTQMGQEVILRCVPISNHLYFYWYRQILGQKVEFLVSFYNNEISEKSEIFDDQFSVERPDGSNFTLKIRSTKLEDSAMYFCASRWTGTEAFFGQGTRLTVV.

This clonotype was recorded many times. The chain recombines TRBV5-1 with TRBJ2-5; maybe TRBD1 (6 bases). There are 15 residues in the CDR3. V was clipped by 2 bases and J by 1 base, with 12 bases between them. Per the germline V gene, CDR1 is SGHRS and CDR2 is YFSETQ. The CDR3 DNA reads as TGCGCCAGCAGCTTAGGGCAGGGGATCCAAGAGACCCAGTACTTC. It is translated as CASSLGQGIQETQYF.